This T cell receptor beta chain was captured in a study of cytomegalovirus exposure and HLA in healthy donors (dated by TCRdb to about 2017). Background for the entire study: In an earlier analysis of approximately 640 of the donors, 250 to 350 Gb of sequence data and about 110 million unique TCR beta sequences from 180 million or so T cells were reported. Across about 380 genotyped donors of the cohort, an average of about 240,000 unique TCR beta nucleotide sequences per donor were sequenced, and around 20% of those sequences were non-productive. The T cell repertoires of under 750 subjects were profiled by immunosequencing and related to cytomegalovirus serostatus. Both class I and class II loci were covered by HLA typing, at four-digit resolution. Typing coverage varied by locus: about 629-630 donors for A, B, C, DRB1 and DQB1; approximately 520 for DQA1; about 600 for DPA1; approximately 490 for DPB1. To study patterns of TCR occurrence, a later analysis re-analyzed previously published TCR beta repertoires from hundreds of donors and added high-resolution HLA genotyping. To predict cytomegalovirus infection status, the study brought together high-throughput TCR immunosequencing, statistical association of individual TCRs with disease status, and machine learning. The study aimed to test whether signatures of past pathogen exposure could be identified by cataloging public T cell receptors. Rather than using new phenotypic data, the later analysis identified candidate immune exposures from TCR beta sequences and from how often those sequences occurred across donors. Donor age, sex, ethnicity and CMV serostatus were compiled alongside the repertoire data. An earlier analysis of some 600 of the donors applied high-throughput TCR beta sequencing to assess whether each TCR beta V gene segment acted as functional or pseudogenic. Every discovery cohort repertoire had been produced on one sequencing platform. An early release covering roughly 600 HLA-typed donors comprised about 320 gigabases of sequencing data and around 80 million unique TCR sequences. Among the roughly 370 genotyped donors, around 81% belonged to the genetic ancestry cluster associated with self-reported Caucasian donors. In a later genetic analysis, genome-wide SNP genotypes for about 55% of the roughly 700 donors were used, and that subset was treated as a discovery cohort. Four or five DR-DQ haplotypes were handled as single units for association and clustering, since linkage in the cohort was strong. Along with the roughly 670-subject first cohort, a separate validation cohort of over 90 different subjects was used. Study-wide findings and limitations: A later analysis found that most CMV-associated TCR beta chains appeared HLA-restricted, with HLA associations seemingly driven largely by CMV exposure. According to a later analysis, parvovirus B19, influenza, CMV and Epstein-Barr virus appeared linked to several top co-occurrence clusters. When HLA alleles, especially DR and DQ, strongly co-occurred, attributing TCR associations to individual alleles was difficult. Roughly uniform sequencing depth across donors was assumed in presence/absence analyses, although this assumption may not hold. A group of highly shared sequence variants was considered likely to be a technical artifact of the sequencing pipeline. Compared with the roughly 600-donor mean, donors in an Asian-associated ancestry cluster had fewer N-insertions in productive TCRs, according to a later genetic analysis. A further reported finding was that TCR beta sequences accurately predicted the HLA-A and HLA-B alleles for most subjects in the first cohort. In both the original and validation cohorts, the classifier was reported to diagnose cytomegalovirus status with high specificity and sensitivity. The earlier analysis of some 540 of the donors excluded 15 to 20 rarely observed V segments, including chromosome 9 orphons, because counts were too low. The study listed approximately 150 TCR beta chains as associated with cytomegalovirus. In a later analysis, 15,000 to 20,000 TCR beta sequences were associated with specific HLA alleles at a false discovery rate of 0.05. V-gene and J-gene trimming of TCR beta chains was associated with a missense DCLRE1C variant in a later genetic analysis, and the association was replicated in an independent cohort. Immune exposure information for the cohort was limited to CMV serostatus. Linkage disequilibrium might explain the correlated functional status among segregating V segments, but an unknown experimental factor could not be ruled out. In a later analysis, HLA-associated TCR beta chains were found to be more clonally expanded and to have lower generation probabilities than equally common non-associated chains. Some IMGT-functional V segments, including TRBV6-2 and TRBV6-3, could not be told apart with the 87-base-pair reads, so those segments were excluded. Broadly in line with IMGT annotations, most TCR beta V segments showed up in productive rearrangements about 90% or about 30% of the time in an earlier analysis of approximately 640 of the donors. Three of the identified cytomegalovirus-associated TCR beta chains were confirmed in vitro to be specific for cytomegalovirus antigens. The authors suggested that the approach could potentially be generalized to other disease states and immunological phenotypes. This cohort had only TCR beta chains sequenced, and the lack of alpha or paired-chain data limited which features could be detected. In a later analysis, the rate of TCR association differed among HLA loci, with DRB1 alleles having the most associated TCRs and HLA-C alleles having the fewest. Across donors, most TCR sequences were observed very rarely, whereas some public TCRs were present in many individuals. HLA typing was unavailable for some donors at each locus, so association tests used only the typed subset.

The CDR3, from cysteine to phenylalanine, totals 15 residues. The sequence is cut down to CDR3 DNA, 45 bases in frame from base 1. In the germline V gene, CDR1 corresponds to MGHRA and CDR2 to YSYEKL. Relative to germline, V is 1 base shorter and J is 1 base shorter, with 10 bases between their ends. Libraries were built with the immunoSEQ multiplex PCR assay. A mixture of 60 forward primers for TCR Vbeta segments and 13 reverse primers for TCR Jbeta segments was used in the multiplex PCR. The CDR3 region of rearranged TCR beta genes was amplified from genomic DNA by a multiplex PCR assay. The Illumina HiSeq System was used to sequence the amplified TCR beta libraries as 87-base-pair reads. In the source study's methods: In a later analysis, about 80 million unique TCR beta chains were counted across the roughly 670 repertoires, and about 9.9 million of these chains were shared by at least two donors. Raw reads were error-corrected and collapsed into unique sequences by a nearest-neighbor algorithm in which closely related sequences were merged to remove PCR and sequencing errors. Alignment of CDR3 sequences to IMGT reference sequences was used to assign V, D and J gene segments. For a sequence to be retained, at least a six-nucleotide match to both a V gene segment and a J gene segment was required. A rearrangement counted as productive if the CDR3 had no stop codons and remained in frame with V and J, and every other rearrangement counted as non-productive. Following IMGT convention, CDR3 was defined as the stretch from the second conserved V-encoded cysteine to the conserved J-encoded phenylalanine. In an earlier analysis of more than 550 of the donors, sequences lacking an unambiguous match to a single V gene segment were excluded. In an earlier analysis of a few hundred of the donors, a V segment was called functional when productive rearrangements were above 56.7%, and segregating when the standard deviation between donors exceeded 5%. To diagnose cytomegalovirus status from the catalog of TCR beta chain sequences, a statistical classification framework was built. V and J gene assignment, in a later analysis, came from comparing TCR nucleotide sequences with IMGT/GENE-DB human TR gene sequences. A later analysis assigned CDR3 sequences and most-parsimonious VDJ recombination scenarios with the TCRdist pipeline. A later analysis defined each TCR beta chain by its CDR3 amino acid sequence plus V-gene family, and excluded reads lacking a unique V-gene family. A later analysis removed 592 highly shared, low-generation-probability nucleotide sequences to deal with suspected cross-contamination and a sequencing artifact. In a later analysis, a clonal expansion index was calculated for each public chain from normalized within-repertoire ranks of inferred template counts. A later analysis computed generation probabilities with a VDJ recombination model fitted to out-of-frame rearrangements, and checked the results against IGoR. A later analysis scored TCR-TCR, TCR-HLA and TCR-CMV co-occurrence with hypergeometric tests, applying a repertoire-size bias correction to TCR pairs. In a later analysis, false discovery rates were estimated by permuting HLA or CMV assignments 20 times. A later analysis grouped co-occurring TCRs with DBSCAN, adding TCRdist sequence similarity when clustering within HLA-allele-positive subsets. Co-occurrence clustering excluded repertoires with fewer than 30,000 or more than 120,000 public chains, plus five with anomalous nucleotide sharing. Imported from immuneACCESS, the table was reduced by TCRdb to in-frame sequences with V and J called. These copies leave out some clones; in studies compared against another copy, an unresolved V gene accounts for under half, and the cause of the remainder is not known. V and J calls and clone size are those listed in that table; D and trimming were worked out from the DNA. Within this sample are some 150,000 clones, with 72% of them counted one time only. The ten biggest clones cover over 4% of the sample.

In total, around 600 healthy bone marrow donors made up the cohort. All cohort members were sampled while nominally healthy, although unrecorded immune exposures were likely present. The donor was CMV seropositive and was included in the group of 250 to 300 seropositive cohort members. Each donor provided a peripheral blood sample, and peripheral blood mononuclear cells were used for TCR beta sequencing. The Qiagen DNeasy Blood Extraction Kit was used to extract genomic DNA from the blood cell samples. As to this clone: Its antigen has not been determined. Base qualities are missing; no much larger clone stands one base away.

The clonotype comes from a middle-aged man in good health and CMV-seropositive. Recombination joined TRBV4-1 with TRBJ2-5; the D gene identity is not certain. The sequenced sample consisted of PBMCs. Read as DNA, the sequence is TGCGCCAGCAGCCAAGGAGTTAGCCCCCAAGAGACCCAGTACTTC. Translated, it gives CASSQGVSPQETQYF.